The T cell receptor (beta chain) under discussion was sequenced for a study of vaccination effects on CD4 cells after COVID-19 (dated by TCRdb to between 2020 and 2023). With regard to the full study: Each participant received two doses of an mRNA SARS-CoV-2 vaccine, either BNT162b2 or mRNA-1273. In both COVID-19 convalescent patients and infection-naive vaccine recipients, the study compared SARS-CoV-2 spike-specific CD4+ TCR repertoires from before mRNA vaccination with those from after it. Altogether, some 11 COVID-19 convalescent patients and several SARS-CoV-2-naive healthy vaccine recipients made up the full study. The Oncomine TCR Beta short-read assay on an Illumina iSeq 100 was used to sequence cultures from other donors in the study.

The research as a whole found: The study was limited by a small number of convalescent patients, and early post-infection timepoints were lacking. Among healthy vaccine recipients, nearly all vaccine-induced clones were SARS-CoV-2 mono-reactive, and just 1 of 255 was cross-reactive with common cold coronaviruses. Both infection-induced and vaccine-induced clones contracted markedly at late post-vaccination timepoints, which is consistent with waning T cell responses.

In the ViraFEST assay, PBMC were stimulated with viral peptide pools, and antigen-specific CD4+ T cell clonotypes were then identified by expansion using TCR sequencing. After 10 days of culture, CD4+ T cells were isolated with the EasySep CD4+ T cell isolation kit. Healthy vaccine recipients had no prior SARS-CoV-2 infection, confirmed by negative nucleocapsid antibodies before and after vaccination. Some 2 million PBMC per well were cultured in IMDM with roughly 5% human AB serum, 8 to 10 IU/ml IL-2 and gentamicin, plus 10 ug/ml peptides. On days 3 and 7, half of the culture medium was replaced with fresh IL-2-containing medium. Unless noted otherwise, every peptide stimulation condition was grown in triplicate wells. PBMC were separated from whole blood using Ficoll-Paque Plus gradient centrifugation and were then either cryopreserved at -140C or used fresh. The spike proteins of SARS-CoV-2 and of the common cold coronaviruses HCoV-NL63, HCoV-OC43 and HCoV-229E were spanned by overlapping peptide pools. The QIAamp micro DNA kit was used to extract genomic DNA from the cultured CD4+ T cells.

To prepare the library, the immunoSEQ multiplex PCR assay was applied. DNA from the CD4+ T cells that had been cultured and isolated underwent TCR beta CDR3 sequencing. In the original analysis: The analysis removed non-productive TCR sequences, trimmed reads to the CDR3 region, and retained only CDR3s that were 7 or more amino acids long. Antigen-specific clonotypes were identified using the MANAFEST web app by comparison of expansion in peptide wells against reference cultures. To count as positive, a clone had to show expansion at FDR<0.05 compared with the reference and with all other wells, an odds ratio above 5, and a frequency above 0.1% in two replicate wells. A clonotype was called cross-reactive if it was significantly expanded both in SARS-CoV-2 spike wells and in at least one common cold coronavirus spike condition. CDR3 similarity was assessed by Levenshtein distance with the stringdist R package, and unrooted trees were built with ape in R 3.6.1. Drawn from immuneACCESS, this table holds only the in-frame rearrangements with V and J called that TCRdb kept. Clones are partly lost; checked studies trace under half to an unresolved V gene and leave the rest unexplained. V, J and clone size were drawn from that table, and D and trimming were deduced from the DNA. The sample includes about 65,000 clones, with 76% observed a single time. The top ten clones comprise around 2.7% of the sample.

In the case of this clone: The antigen it recognizes is unknown. No much larger clone is present one base from it, and per-base qualities are unavailable.

The source is a human donor who received a COVID-19 vaccine. The sequencing used CD4+ T cells from PBMCs cultured with HCoV-NL63 spike peptides, collected before COVID-19 vaccination. The cell subset or site label for this specimen denotes: HCoV-NL63 spike overlapping peptide pool stimulation.

Read as DNA, the sequence is TGCGCCAGCAGCTTACCCGGGACAGGGGTGAGCAATGAGCAGTTCTTC. It translates as CASSLPGTGVSNEQFF. The chain uses TRBV5-1 and TRBJ2-1, with 10 junctional bases fitting TRBD1. Inclusive of the bounding cysteine and phenylalanine, the CDR3 is 16 residues long. Only CDR3 DNA remains: 48 bases, in frame from the first base. CDR1 and CDR2 are read off the germline V gene as SGHRS and YFSETQ. V loses 2 bases at its end and J loses 6 bases; junction bases beyond the gene matches: 8.